This TCR beta chain was documented in a study of cytomegalovirus exposure and HLA in healthy donors. The CDR3 extends over 12 amino acids. V lost 9 bases, J lost 3 bases, and 9 bases lay in between. CDR1 MDHEN and CDR2 SYDVKM come from the germline V gene. Generated by immunoSEQ multiplex PCR, the TCRdb table keeps only in-frame clones and is missing some. Among about 280,000 clones listed, around nine tenths were seen once. The sequence was obtained from a woman aged 18-29 years in good health and CMV-seronegative. The chain carries TRBV28 and TRBJ1-5; D is undetermined. Specimen: PBMCs. CDR3 sequence reads: CASGSPNQPQHF. The DNA for the CDR3 is TGTGCCAGTGGGAGTCCCAATCAGCCCCAGCATTTT.